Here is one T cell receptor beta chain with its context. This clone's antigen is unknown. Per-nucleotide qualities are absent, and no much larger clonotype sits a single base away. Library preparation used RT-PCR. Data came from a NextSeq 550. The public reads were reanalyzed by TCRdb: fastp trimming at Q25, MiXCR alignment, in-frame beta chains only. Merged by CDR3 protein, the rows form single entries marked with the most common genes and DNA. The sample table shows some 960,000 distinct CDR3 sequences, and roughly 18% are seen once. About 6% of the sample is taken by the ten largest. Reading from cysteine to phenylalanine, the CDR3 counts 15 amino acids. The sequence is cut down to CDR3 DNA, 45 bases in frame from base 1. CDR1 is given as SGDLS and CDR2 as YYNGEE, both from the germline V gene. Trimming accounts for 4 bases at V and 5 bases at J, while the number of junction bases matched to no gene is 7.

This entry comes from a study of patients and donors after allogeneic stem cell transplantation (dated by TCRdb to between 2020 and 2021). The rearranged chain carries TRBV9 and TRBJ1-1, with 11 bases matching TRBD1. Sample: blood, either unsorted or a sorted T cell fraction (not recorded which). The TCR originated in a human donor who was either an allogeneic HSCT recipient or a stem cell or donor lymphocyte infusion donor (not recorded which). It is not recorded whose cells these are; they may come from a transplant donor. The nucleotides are TGTGCCAGCAGCCCGTGGGACAGGGGGGGGACTGAAGCTTTCTTT. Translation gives CASSPWDRGGTEAFF.